The 19 T cell receptor beta chains below all came from one sample that was sequenced in a study of T cell responses to AZD1222 COVID-19 vaccine. Only in-frame clones appear in the TCRdb table, and some are missing; sequencing was by immunoSEQ multiplex PCR. The table has around 100,000 clones, around 85% seen once. The sample was peripheral blood, taken on day 0 of AZD1222 vaccination. These receptors all stem from an adult in good health.

The CDR3 is CAWTYRWGQVNTGELFF. CDR3 nucleotides: TGTGCCTGGACTTACCGGTGGGGACAAGTGAACACCGGGGAGCTGTTTTTT. The chain couples TRBV30 to TRBJ2-2; a possible D gene is TRBD1 (6 bases). Germline lookup yields CDR1 GTSNPN and CDR2 SVGIG (reference sequence). The V gene lost 4 bases and the J gene lost 1 base, with 19 bases spanning the gap. The CDR3 has 17 residues.

The rearrangement joins TRBV20-1 to TRBJ2-1, with 7 bases lining up with TRBD2. CDR1 is DFQATT and CDR2 is SNEGSKA in the germline V gene (reference sequence). This CDR3 has 13 amino acids. J lost 6 bases, V lost 3 bases, and 5 bases had no gene match. The CDR3 bases are TGCAGTGCTAGTGGCGGGAGTACCAATGAGCAGTTCTTC. It codes for CSASGGSTNEQFF.

The rearrangement uses TRBV19 and TRBJ1-6; the D is unclear. CDR1 and CDR2 from the germline V gene are LNHDA and SQIVND (reference sequence). V was trimmed by 4 bases and J by 7 bases, leaving 14 bases between them. CDR3 length: 15 residues. The CDR3, as DNA: TGTGCCAGTAGTACCGCCGGGAACACAAATTCACCCCTCCACTTT. It encodes CASSTAGNTNSPLHF.

Written as DNA, the CDR3 is TGTGCCAGCAGCCCTAGCGGGGGAAACACCGGGGAGCTGTTTTTT. This sequence encodes CASSPSGGNTGELFF. The chain combines TRBV11-2 with TRBJ2-2; 10 bases match TRBD2. V lost 5 bases, J lost 2 bases, and 2 bases stayed unmatched. The CDR3 sequence is 15 residues long. Germline V lookup: CDR1 SGHAT, CDR2 FQNNGV.

The chain links TRBV6-5 to TRBJ2-5; maybe TRBD1 (6 bases). There are 15 residues in the CDR3. Between the trimmed V and J ends, which lost 2 bases and 1 base, there was a span of 11 bases. CDR1 MNHEY and CDR2 SVGAGI come from the germline V gene. The CDR3 DNA reads as TGTGCCAGCAGTTACGTAGGCAGGGGCCAAGAGACCCAGTACTTC. This encodes CASSYVGRGQETQYF.

The gene calls are TRBV18 and TRBJ2-2, with 9 bases fitting TRBD1. This CDR3 has 15 residues. J lost 1 base, V lost 4 bases, and 1 base had no gene match. Per germline, CDR1 KGHSH and CDR2 LQKENI. CDR3 sequence: CASSHRGQNTGELFF. The DNA of the CDR3 is TGTGCCAGCTCACACAGGGGGCAGAACACCGGGGAGCTGTTTTTT. The whole variable domain, filled in from reference TRBV18 and TRBJ2-2, reads NAGVMQNPRHLVRRRGQEARLRCSPMKGHSHVYWYRQLPEEGLKFMVYLQKENIIDESGMPKERFSAEFPKEGPSILRIQQVVRGDSAAYFCASSHRGQNTGELFFGEGSRLTVL.

The gene calls are TRBV7-2 and TRBJ1-3; tentatively, D is TRBD1 (5 bases). Trimming cost V 5 bases and J 4 bases, with 12 bases left between them. Per germline, CDR1 SGHTA and CDR2 FQGNSA. This CDR3 comprises 14 residues. The CDR3 DNA sequence: TGTGCCAGCAGCGGGACCGCTCCCGGAAACACCATATATTTT. Translation gives CASSGTAPGNTIYF.

The CDR3 reads CASSTPGDSSGANVLTF. Written as DNA, the CDR3 is TGTGCCAGTAGTACTCCAGGGGACAGCTCTGGGGCCAACGTCCTGACTTTC. The chain uses TRBV19 and TRBJ2-6; 7 bases agree with TRBD1. The ends lost 4 bases at V and 0 bases at J; junction bases unmatched: 6. The CDR3 runs to 17 residues. Per germline, CDR1 LNHDA and CDR2 SQIVND (reference sequence).

The J gene is TRBJ2-6, the V gene TRBV6-2 or TRBV6-3; unclear D gene. The CDR3 contains 15 residues. V lost 2 bases to trimming and J lost 0 bases, with 5 bases between them. Germline values: CDR1 MNHEY, CDR2 SVGEGT. CDR3 coding DNA: TGTGCCAGCAGTTACGCTTTCTCTGGGGCCAACGTCCTGACTTTC. This codes for CASSYAFSGANVLTF.

The V gene is TRBV5-1, the J gene TRBJ2-7, with 7 bases identical to TRBD1. The CDR3 sequence is 15 residues long. With V trimmed by 1 base and J by 3 bases, 7 bases remained unmatched. From germline, CDR1 is SGHRS and CDR2 YFSETQ. In DNA, the CDR3 is TGCGCCAGCAGCTTGCAGGGGGTTACAGTCTACGAGCAGTACTTC. It codes for CASSLQGVTVYEQYF.

Only one count was recorded for this clone. The chain employs TRBV30 and TRBJ1-5; a possible D gene is TRBD1 (5 bases). Germline CDR1 is GTSNPN and CDR2 is SVGIG (reference sequence). The CDR3 extends over 14 amino acids. Trimming stripped 1 base from V and 5 bases from J, with 12 bases between. As DNA, the CDR3 is TGTGCCTGGAGTGCCGGGGGGATGGATCAGCCCCAGCATTTT. Translating gives CAWSAGGMDQPQHF. Filled out from reference TRBV30 and TRBJ1-5, the complete variable domain reads SQTIHQWPATLVQPVGSPLSLECTVEGTSNPNLYWYRQAAGRGLQLLFYSVGIGQISSEVPQNLSASRPQDRQFILSSKKLLLSDSGFYLCAWSAGGMDQPQHFGDGTRLSIL.

The chain joins TRBV7-2 to TRBJ1-1; TRBD1 agrees at 9 bases. The CDR3 length is 15 residues. The V gene end was trimmed by 4 bases and the J gene end by 6 bases; junction bases not matched to a gene: 9. Looked up from germline, CDR1 is SGHTA and CDR2 is FQGNSA. As DNA, the CDR3 is TGTGCCAGCAGCTCTCCCGACAGGGGGGTAGCTGAAGCTTTCTTT. Protein: CASSSPDRGVAEAFF.

The chain combines TRBV11-2 with TRBJ2-7, with a possible D match to TRBD2 (6 bases). V shed 3 bases and J shed 3 bases, with 15 bases lying between them. This CDR3 comprises 15 residues. CDR1 is SGHAT, CDR2 FQNNGV, per germline. The CDR3 DNA sequence: TGTGCCAGCAGCTTCCCCCGGGGAGGTCGCTACGAGCAGTACTTC. Encoded protein: CASSFPRGGRYEQYF.

This clone showed up just a few times. The CDR3 nucleotides are TGTGCCAGCAGTTACTACGAGCAGTACTTC. This sequence encodes CASSYYEQYF. This chain connects TRBV6-5 to TRBJ2-7; D is unresolved. Germline V gene sequence: CDR1 MNHEY, CDR2 SVGAGI. Trimming shortened V by 1 base and J by 5 bases, and 0 bases separated the two germline ends. There are 10 residues in the CDR3.

CDR3 in amino acids: CASSVAYGTNEKLFF. CDR3 nucleotides: TGTGCCAGCAGCGTAGCATATGGGACTAATGAAAAACTGTTTTTT. The genes are TRBV9 and TRBJ1-4, with unresolved D. Germline CDR1 reads SGDLS; CDR2 reads YYNGEE. Trimming left V 0 bases short and J 2 bases short, with 8 bases between. The length of the CDR3 is 15 residues.

The J gene is TRBJ2-1, the V gene TRBV20-1; D unresolved. This CDR3 comprises 13 residues. The V end lost 3 bases, the J end lost 8 bases, and 14 bases lay between the germline ends. CDR1 is DFQATT and CDR2 is SNEGSKA in the germline V gene (reference sequence). Written as DNA, the CDR3 is TGCAGTGCTAGTGTCCTAGTAAACGATGAGCAGTTCTTC. Residues: CSASVLVNDEQFF.

The genes are TRBV11-2 and TRBJ2-5; TRBD2 is a possible D gene (5 bases). Germline V gene sequence: CDR1 SGHAT, CDR2 FQNNGV. The V end was cut by 2 bases, the J end by 3 bases, with 10 bases between. This CDR3 contains 14 residues. The CDR3 nucleotides are TGTGCCAGCAGCTTAAATGGGAGAAAAGAGACCCAGTACTTC. Protein sequence: CASSLNGRKETQYF.

The chain has TRBV11-3 and TRBJ1-3; D remains unclear. Germline CDR1 reads SGHNT; CDR2 reads YENEEA. The CDR3 has 13 amino acids. V lost 7 bases, J lost 2 bases, and 9 bases lay in between. CDR3 protein: CASTHEAGNTIYF. The CDR3 coding sequence is TGTGCCAGCACCCATGAGGCTGGAAACACCATATATTTT.

V gene TRBV27 combines with J gene TRBJ2-7, with TRBD1 matching 9 bases. V shed 6 bases and J 0 bases; nucleotides not matched to a gene: 3. The V gene's germline CDR1 is MNHEY and CDR2 SMNVEV (reference sequence). The CDR3 consists of 14 residues. The CDR3 DNA follows: TGTGCCAGCAGGCCACAGGGGGCCTCCTACGAGCAGTACTTC. It encodes CASRPQGASYEQYF.